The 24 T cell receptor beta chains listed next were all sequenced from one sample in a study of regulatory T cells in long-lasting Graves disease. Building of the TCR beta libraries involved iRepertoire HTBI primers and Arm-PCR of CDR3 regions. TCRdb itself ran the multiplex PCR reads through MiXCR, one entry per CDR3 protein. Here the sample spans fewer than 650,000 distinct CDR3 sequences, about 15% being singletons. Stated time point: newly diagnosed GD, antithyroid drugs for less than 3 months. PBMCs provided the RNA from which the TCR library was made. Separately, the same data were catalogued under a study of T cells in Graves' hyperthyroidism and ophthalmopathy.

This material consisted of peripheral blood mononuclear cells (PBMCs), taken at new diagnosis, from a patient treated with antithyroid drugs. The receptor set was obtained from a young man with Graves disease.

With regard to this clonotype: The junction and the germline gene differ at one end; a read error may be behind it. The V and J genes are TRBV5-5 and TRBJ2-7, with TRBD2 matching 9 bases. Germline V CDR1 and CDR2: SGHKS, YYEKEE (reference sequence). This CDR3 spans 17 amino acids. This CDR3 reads CASRQRILAGYSYEQYF. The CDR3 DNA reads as TGCGCCAGCCGCCAAAGGATACTAGCGGGCTACTCCTACGAGCAGTACTTC.

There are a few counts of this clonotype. The CDR3 spells CASSERVLEQFF. The CDR3 DNA sequence: TGTGCCAGCAGTGAAAGGGTCTTGGAGCAGTTCTTC. This chain connects TRBV25-1 to TRBJ2-1; D unresolved. CDR1 is MGHDK, CDR2 SYGVNS, per germline. This CDR3 comprises 12 residues. Trimming stripped 2 bases from V and 10 bases from J, with 9 bases between.

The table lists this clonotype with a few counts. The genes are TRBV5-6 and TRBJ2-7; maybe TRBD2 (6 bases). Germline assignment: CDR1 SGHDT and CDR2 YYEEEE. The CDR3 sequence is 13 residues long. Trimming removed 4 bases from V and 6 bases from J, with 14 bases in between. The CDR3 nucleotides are TGTGCCAGCAGCCCGGGGGACTCAGGCGAGCAGTACTTC. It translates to CASSPGDSGEQYF.

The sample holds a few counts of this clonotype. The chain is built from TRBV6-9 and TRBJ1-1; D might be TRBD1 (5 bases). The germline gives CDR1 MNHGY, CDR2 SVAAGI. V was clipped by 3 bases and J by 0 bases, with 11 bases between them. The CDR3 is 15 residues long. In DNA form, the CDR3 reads TGTGCCAGCAGTTACGGGGCGGGCATGAACACTGAAGCTTTCTTT. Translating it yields CASSYGAGMNTEAFF.

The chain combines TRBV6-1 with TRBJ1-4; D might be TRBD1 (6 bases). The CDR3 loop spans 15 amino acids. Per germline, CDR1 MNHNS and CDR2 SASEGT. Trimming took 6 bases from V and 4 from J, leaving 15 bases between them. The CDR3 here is CASSAQGPYNEKLFF. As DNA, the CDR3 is TGTGCCAGCAGCGCACAGGGTCCTTATAATGAAAAACTGTTTTTT.

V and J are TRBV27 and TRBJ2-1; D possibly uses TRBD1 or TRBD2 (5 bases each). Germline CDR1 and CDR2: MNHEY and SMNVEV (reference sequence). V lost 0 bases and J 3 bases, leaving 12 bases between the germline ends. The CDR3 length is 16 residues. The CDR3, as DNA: TGTGCCAGCAGTTTATCATTCGGGACCATCTACAATGAGCAGTTCTTC. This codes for CASSLSFGTIYNEQFF.

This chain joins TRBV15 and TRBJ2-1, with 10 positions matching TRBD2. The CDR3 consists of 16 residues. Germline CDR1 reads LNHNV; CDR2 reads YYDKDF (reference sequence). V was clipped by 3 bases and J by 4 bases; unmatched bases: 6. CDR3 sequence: CATSSTGTSVYNEQFF. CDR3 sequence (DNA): TGTGCCACCAGCAGCACCGGGACTAGCGTATACAATGAGCAGTTCTTC.

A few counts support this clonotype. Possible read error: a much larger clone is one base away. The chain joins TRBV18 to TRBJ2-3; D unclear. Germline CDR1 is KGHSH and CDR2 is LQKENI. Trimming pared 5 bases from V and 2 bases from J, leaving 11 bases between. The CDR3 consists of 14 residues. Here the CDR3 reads CASSSLSDTDTQYF. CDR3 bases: TGTGCCAGCTCATCACTATCGGACACAGATACGCAGTATTTT.

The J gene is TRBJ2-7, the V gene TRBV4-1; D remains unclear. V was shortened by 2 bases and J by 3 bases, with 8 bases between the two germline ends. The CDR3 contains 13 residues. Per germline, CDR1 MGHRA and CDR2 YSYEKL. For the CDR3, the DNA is TGCGCCAGCAGCCAACGGGCCGACTACGAGCAGTACTTC. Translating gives CASSQRADYEQYF.

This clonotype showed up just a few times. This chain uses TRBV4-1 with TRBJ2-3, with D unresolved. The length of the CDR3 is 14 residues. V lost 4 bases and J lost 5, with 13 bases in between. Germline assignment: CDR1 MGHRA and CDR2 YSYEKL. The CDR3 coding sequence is TGCGCCAGCAGCCCCGTCAGGATTGGAGATACGCAGTATTTT. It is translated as CASSPVRIGDTQYF.

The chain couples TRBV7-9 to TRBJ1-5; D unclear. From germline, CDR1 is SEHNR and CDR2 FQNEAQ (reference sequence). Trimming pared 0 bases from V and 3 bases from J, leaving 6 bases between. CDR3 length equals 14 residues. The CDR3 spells CASSLALDNQPQHF. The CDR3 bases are TGTGCCAGCAGCTTAGCCTTGGACAATCAGCCCCAGCATTTT.

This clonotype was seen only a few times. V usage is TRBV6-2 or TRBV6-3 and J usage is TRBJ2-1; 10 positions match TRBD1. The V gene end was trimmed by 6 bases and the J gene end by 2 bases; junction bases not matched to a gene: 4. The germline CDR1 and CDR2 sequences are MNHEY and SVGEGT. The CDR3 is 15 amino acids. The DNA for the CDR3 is TGTGCCAGCAGGGGACAGGGGCGACCCTACAATGAGCAGTTCTTC. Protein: CASRGQGRPYNEQFF.

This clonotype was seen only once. The CDR3 is CAWSGVNRDEQYF. DNA of the CDR3: TGTGCCTGGAGTGGGGTCAACAGGGACGAGCAGTACTTC. The gene calls are TRBV30 and TRBJ2-7, with D maybe TRBD1 (6 bases). CDR1 and CDR2 from the germline V gene are GTSNPN and SVGIG (reference sequence). CDR3 length: 13 amino acids. V was clipped by 1 base and J by 5 bases, with 12 bases between them.

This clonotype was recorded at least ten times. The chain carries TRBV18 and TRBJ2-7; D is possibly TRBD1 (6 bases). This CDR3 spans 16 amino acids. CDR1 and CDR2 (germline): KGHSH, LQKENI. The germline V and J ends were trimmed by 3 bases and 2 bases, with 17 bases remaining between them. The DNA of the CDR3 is TGTGCCAGCTCACCCCCCAACGGACAGCCAGCCTACGAGCAGTACTTC. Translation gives CASSPPNGQPAYEQYF.

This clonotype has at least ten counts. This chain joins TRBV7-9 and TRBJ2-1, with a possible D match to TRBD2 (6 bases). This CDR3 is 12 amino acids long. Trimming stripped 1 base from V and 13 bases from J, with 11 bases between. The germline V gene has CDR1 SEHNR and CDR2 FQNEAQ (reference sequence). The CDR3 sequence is CASSLVGGEQFF. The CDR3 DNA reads TGTGCCAGCAGCTTAGTGGGGGGTGAACAGTTCTTC.

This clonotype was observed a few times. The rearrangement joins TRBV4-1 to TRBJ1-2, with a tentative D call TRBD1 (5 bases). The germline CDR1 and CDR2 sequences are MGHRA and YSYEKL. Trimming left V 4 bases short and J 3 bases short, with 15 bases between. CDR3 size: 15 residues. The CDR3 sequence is CASSRSQGIDYGYTF. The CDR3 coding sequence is TGCGCCAGCAGCCGGAGCCAGGGTATCGACTATGGCTACACCTTC.

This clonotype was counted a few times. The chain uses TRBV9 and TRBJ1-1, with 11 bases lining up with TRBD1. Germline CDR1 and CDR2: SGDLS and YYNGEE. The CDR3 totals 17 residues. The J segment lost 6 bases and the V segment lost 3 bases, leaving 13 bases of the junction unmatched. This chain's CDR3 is CASSDGQGADGNAEAFF. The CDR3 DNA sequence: TGTGCCAGCAGCGACGGACAGGGGGCCGACGGGAATGCTGAAGCTTTCTTT.

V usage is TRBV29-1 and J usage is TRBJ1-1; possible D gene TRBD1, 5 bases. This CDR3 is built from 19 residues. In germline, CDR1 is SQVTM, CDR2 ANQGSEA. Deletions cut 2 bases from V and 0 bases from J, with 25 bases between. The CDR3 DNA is TGCAGCGTTGAACTTCTCCACGGGGGGGAGCCTTACATGAACACTGAAGCTTTCTTT. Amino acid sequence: CSVELLHGGEPYMNTEAFF.

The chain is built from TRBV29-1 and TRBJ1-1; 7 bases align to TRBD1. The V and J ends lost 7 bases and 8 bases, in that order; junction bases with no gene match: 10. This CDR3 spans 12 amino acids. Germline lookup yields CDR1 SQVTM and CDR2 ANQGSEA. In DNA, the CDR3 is TGCAGCGCCGAGCCTGGGACAGAGGAAGCTTTCTTT. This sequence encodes CSAEPGTEEAFF.

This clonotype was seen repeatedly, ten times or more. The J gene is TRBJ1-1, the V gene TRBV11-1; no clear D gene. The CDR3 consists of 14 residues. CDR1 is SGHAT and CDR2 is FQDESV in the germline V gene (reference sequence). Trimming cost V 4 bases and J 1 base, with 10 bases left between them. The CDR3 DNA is TGTGCCAGCAGCTCAGGACTGAAGAACACTGAAGCTTTCTTT. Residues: CASSSGLKNTEAFF.

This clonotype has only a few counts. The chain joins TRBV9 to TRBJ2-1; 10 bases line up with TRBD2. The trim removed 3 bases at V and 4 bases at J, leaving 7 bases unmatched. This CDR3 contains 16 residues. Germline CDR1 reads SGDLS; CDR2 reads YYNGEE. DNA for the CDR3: TGTGCCAGCAGCGCAGCCGGGACTAGCGTTTACAATGAGCAGTTCTTC. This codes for CASSAAGTSVYNEQFF.

The CDR3 loop reads CASSLVLAIYNEQFF. The CDR3 DNA reads as TGCGCCAGCAGCTTGGTACTAGCGATCTACAATGAGCAGTTCTTC. The gene calls are TRBV5-1 and TRBJ2-1; TRBD2 agrees at 7 bases. In germline, CDR1 is SGHRS, CDR2 YFSETQ. The V and J ends lost 0 bases and 3 bases, in that order; junction bases with no gene match: 3. The CDR3 loop spans 15 amino acids. Full variable domain (outside the CDR3, taken from reference TRBV5-1 and TRBJ2-1): KAGVTQTPRYLIKTRGQQVTLSCSPISGHRSVSWYQQTPGQGLQFLFEYFSETQRNKGNFPGRFSGRQFSNSRSEMNVSTLELGDSALYLCASSLVLAIYNEQFFGPGTRLTVL.

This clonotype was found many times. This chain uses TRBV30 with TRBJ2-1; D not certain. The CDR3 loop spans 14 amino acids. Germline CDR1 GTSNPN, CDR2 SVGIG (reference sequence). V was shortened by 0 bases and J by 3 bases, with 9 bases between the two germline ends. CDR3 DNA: TGTGCCTGGAGTGTAAAGGGTAACTACAATGAGCAGTTCTTC. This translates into CAWSVKGNYNEQFF. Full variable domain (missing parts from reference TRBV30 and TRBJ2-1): SQTIHQWPATLVQPVGSPLSLECTVEGTSNPNLYWYRQAAGRGLQLLFYSVGIGQISSEVPQNLSASRPQDRQFILSSKKLLLSDSGFYLCAWSVKGNYNEQFFGPGTRLTVL.

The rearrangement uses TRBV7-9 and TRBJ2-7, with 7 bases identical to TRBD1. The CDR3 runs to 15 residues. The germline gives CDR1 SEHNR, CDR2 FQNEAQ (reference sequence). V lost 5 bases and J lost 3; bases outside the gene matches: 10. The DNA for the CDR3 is TGTGCCAGCAGCGACCAAGACAGGGAACTCTACGAGCAGTACTTC. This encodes CASSDQDRELYEQYF.